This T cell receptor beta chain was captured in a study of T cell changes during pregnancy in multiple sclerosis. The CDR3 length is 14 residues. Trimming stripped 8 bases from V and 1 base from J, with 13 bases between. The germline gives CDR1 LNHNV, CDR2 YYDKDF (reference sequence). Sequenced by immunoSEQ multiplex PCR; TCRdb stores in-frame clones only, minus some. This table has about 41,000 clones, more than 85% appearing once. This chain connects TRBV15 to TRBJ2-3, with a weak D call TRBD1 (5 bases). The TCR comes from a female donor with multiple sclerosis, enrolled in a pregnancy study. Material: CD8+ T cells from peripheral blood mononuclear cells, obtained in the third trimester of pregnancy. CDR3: CATEEGAGTDTQYF. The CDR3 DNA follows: TGTGCCACCGAGGAAGGGGCCGGCACAGATACGCAGTATTTT.